The 9 T cell receptor beta chains below come from one sample, sequenced in a study of control samples from healthy donors and cancer patients. Generated by immunoSEQ multiplex PCR, the TCRdb table keeps only in-frame clones and is missing some. Here the sample spans around 200,000 clones, approximately 92% being singletons. The sample comprised blood. These receptors were collected from a man younger than 35 in good health.

CDR3 nucleotide sequence: TGTGCCTGGAGTGTTTGGGCAGAGAACTATGGCTACACCTTC. This encodes CAWSVWAENYGYTF. The chain recombines TRBV30 with TRBJ1-2, with D hard to call. Trimming removed 0 bases from V and 2 bases from J, with 10 bases in between. Per germline, CDR1 GTSNPN and CDR2 SVGIG (reference sequence). The CDR3 totals 14 residues. Looking up the rest from reference TRBV30 and TRBJ1-2 gives the full variable domain: SQTIHQWPATLVQPVGSPLSLECTVEGTSNPNLYWYRQAAGRGLQLLFYSVGIGQISSEVPQNLSASRPQDRQFILSSKKLLLSDSGFYLCAWSVWAENYGYTFGSGTRLTVV.

This clone was observed once. The J gene is TRBJ2-3, the V gene TRBV5-1, with TRBD1 matching over 8 bases. The CDR3 length is 16 residues. V shed 1 base, J shed 3 bases, and the junction held 7 bases outside the gene matches. Germline loops: CDR1 SGHRS, CDR2 YFSETQ. CDR3 DNA: TGCGCCAGCAGCTTGCAGGGGGCGCCTGAAACAGATACGCAGTATTTT. Translated, it gives CASSLQGAPETDTQYF. Combining the CDR3 with reference TRBV5-1 and TRBJ2-3 gives the whole variable domain KAGVTQTPRYLIKTRGQQVTLSCSPISGHRSVSWYQQTPGQGLQFLFEYFSETQRNKGNFPGRFSGRQFSNSRSEMNVSTLELGDSALYLCASSLQGAPETDTQYFGPGTRLTVL.

The V and J genes are TRBV7-2 and TRBJ1-6; 8 nucleotides match TRBD1. CDR1 SGHTA and CDR2 FQGNSA come from the germline V gene. The CDR3 extends over 15 amino acids. V trimming: 3 bases; J trimming: 7 bases; junction bases outside the gene matches: 5. CDR3 in amino acids: CASSLTGAGNSPLHF. Written as DNA, the CDR3 is TGTGCCAGCAGCTTGACAGGGGCTGGGAATTCACCCCTCCACTTT.

The chain couples TRBV28 to TRBJ2-7; 8 bases agree with TRBD2. Trimming took 7 bases from V and 5 from J; bases not matched to a gene: 10. The germline gives CDR1 MDHEN, CDR2 SYDVKM. The CDR3 has 14 residues. CDR3 residues: CASIPGGTLDEQYF. The CDR3, as DNA: TGTGCCAGCATCCCGGGGGGGACCCTGGACGAGCAGTACTTC.

This chain links TRBV9 with TRBJ1-1; D is uncertain. This CDR3 is 15 amino acids long. Germline CDR1 and CDR2: SGDLS and YYNGEE. V lost 3 bases and J 6 bases, leaving 18 bases between the germline ends. CDR3 nucleotides: TGTGCCAGCAGCGCACGAGTAGACGGGATCCCTGAAGCTTTCTTT. This gives the protein CASSARVDGIPEAFF.

V is TRBV4-1 and J is TRBJ2-5; D is perhaps TRBD1 or TRBD2 (6 bases each). The germline V gene has CDR1 MGHRA and CDR2 YSYEKL. This CDR3 comprises 17 residues. V lost 0 bases to trimming and J lost 2 bases, with 16 bases between them. CDR3 region: CASSQDGRGPKQETQYF. In DNA, the CDR3 is TGCGCCAGCAGCCAAGATGGACGGGGGCCGAAACAAGAGACCCAGTACTTC.

This chain connects TRBV24-1 to TRBJ2-5, with 7 bases lining up with TRBD1. CDR1 is KGHDR, CDR2 SFDVKD, per germline. V gave up 2 bases and J gave up 2 bases; unmatched junction bases: 4. The CDR3 runs 15 residues. CDR3 nucleotides: TGTGCCACCAGTGATTGGGGACAGTCTCAAGAGACCCAGTACTTC. It yields the protein CATSDWGQSQETQYF.

The genes are TRBV5-1 and TRBJ2-3; the match to TRBD2 covers 11 bases. CDR3 size: 17 residues. Germline CDR1 is SGHRS and CDR2 is YFSETQ. Trimming took 0 bases from V and 1 from J; bases not matched to a gene: 4. CDR3 residues: CASSLEPGLAGTDTQYF. CDR3 sequence (DNA): TGCGCCAGCAGCTTGGAACCGGGACTAGCGGGCACAGATACGCAGTATTTT.

This sequence joins TRBV11-1 and TRBJ1-1; D possibly corresponds to TRBD1 (5 bases). CDR1 and CDR2 (germline): SGHAT, FQDESV (reference sequence). The length of the CDR3 is 14 residues. Trimming cost V 2 bases and J 4 bases, with 11 bases left between them. CDR3 loop: CASSLSGGGTEAFF. The CDR3, as DNA: TGTGCCAGCAGCTTATCTGGGGGGGGCACTGAAGCTTTCTTT. The whole variable domain, filled in from reference TRBV11-1 and TRBJ1-1, reads EAEVAQSPRYKITEKSQAVAFWCDPISGHATLYWYRQILGQGPELLVQFQDESVVDDSQLPKDRFSAERLKGVDSTLKIQPAELGDSAMYLCASSLSGGGTEAFFGQGTRLTVV.